The T cell receptor beta chain described here comes from a study of identical twins. Every donor was a healthy Caucasian. CDR3 length: 15 residues. The ends were cut back, 3 bases at V and 4 bases at J, with 18 bases in the middle. CDR1 and CDR2 from the germline V gene are DFQATT and SNEGSKA (reference sequence). For this clonotype: The antigen remains unidentified.

Study-wide results and limits: Twins' excess sharing was less marked for out-of-frame beta sequences. The study found excess low generation probability among twin-shared out-of-frame alpha sequences. Findings depended on cross-sectional statistics rather than tracking the same donors.

In TCRdb, the 5' RACE reads were re-called with MiXCR into one record per CDR3 protein. The table lists 1.5 million to 2 million distinct CDR3 sequences, under 35% of them singletons. Sequenced sample: cord blood. The chain joins TRBV20-1 to TRBJ2-5, with D possibly being TRBD1 or TRBD2 (8 bases each). The clonotype comes from a newborn girl in good health. The CDR3 region has the DNA TGCAGTGCTAGCTGGACAGGGCTAGCGGGAGAGACCCAGTACTTC. This gives the protein CSASWTGLAGETQYF.